The subject of this entry is one TCR beta chain. This clone was seen only once. Its cognate antigen has yet to be identified. Base qualities are missing; no much larger clone stands one base away. The immunoSEQ Assay, a bias-controlled multiplex PCR, was used to amplify TCRbeta CDR3 regions from genomic DNA. In the source study's methods: The number of nucleated cells in each sample was estimated by amplification of reference gene primers within the assay. To quantify the absolute abundance of each unique TCRbeta CDR3 rearrangement, sequence reads were collapsed and filtered. For each sample, productive Simpson clonality was calculated as the square root of Simpson's diversity index over productive rearrangements. What TCRdb holds here is the immuneACCESS table cut down to in-frame rearrangements. Part of the clones is not present; checked against another copy, under half of the missing clones reflect an unresolved V gene, and the others are unexplained. V, J and clone size are taken as reported in that table, and D and trimming were inferred from the DNA itself. In all, the sample holds a few hundred thousand clones, and about 88% of those were seen once. The ten largest account for 4% of the sample.

This record comes from a study of blood T cell repertoires in COVID-19 (dated by TCRdb to the early 2020s). In terms of the full investigation: Collaborator samples came from the United States, Italy and Spain and covered acute and convalescent phases of COVID-19. Deeply sampled blood TCRbeta repertoires from subjects exposed to, actively infected with, or recovered from COVID-19 were included in the dataset. Where available, HLA class I and class II types were taken from metadata supplied by the sample provider and were not determined by assay-based typing. Samples came from the ongoing ImmuneRACE study (first 160 participants) plus 1,254 subjects from 6 global collaborators. The repertoires were made available in a free public database intended to serve as a resource for research on the immune response to SARS-CoV-2. The prospective study material was composed of cDNA or gDNA derived from T cells, B-cell-depleted T cells, or PBMCs. A de-identified subject ID, COVID-19 status, age in years and sex were almost always included in the sample metadata.

What the research found in general, with its limitations: The amount of clinical and demographic metadata varied by source and participant and was provided uncurated.

Trimming at the junction amounts to 0 bases on V and 2 bases on J, and the germline ends lie 9 bases apart. CDR1 and CDR2 are read off the germline V gene as SGDLS and YYNGEE. The cysteine opens and the phenylalanine closes a CDR3 of 14 amino acids. Just the 42-base CDR3 DNA is kept, in frame starting at base 1. Samples from volunteer blood donors who had recovered from COVID-19 were contributed by a second Seattle source. Whole blood was collected in K2EDTA tubes by collaborating institutions according to the institutions' own protocols. For TCRbeta analysis, collaborators shipped samples in one of three forms: frozen whole blood, isolated PBMCs, or DNA extracted from either of those sample types.

This sequence was found in a man aged 55 to 70 who had recovered from COVID-19. The chain joins TRBV9 to TRBJ2-7; no D segment can be confidently identified. The sequenced material came from peripheral blood. The bases read TGTGCCAGCAGCGTAGCAGCGAATACCTACGAGCAGTACTTC. Translated, this gives CASSVAANTYEQYF.